This note documents a single TCR beta chain sequence. The target of this receptor is not known. Base qualities are not recorded, but no much larger clone differs from it by a single base. Read against the paper, the sample's treatment or condition label means: live attenuated yellow fever vaccine strain. At each blood-draw timepoint, two biological replicates of bulk PBMCs were collected. A standard Ficoll-Paque protocol was used to isolate PBMCs from peripheral blood. TriZol was used to extract RNA from bulk PBMCs, from CD4 and CD8 fractions, and from dextramer-positive and dextramer-negative fractions. The data are from a study of T cells after yellow fever vaccination (dated by TCRdb to 2018 to 2020). In the study overall: The SMART-Seq v4 Ultra Low Input RNA kit was used to prepare libraries from fractions with low cell numbers. Bulk TCR alpha and beta repertoires were sequenced longitudinally to track T-cell clones before and after primary and booster YFV17D yellow fever vaccination. The cohort comprised two healthy male donors, one aged 18 to 30 and one aged 30 to 39 years. Blood samples were taken at several timepoints before and after primary and secondary immunization, and bulk PBMC replicates and cell subsets were isolated. Paper-wide results and their limitations: A small share of clonotypes occurred in both CD4 and CD8 compartments, likely arising from convergent recombination. The secondary T-cell response was found to be weaker but faster than the primary response, with a peak reached on day 5 rather than on day 15. Most clones expanded after primary vaccination were re-detected after the booster (96% of CD4 and about nine tenths of CD8), suggesting broad memory maintenance. The study included only two donors, which limits how far the findings can be generalized. Computational filtering was needed because FACS-sorted repertoires could contain abundant contaminating clonotypes from the bulk population.

TCR cDNA was made using 5'RACE template switching, a step that added a universal primer site and unique molecular identifiers. Priming for cDNA synthesis came from both the TCR alpha and TCR beta constant segments. Libraries were amplified in two PCR steps, with sample barcodes and sequencing adapters added in the second step. Sequencing of libraries was performed on Illumina HiSeq 2500 (2x100 bp) or NovaSeq (2x150 bp). The authors' pipeline ran thus. MIGEC handled demultiplexing of reads and collapsing into UMI consensus sequences, while MiXCR performed V(D)J alignment. Using edgeR on replicate PBMC samples, clonotypes were called vaccine-responding if FDR was below 0.01 and the log2 fold change was above 5 up to day 15. Each bulk clonotype was labeled CD4 or CD8 based on which sequenced repertoire, CD4 or CD8, contained the clonotype at higher abundance. TCRdb applied fastp at Q25 and MiXCR to the public reads, then kept only in-frame beta chains. Each record represents a unique CDR3 protein, reported with the most common genes and DNA among its rows. The V and J calls follow TCRdb's processing rather than the paper's. The sample profile shows 550,000 or so distinct CDR3 sequences; over 15% of them were found once. The top ten hold over 11% of the sample.

The CDR3, from cysteine to phenylalanine, totals 15 residues. The retained sequence is limited to the CDR3, 45 bases, with the frame set at the first base. The junction carries 11 bases between V and J, which are trimmed by 0 bases and 5 bases respectively. The CDR1 and CDR2 encoded by the germline V gene (reference sequence) are DFQATT and SNEGSKA. The TCR sequence derives from a man between 25 and 39 years old who received the YFV17D yellow fever vaccine. The starting material was PBMCs, obtained 15 days after the yellow fever booster vaccination. The chain employs TRBV20-1 and TRBJ1-6, with TRBD1 perhaps the D gene, on 5 matching bases. The DNA is as follows: TGCAGTGCTAGAGATCCCCAGGGAAATAATTCACCCCTCCACTTT. It encodes CSARDPQGNNSPLHF.